Described below is a single TCR beta chain sequence and its context. Its antigen is unknown. The source of the sample is a study of Ad26.COV2.S vaccination and SARS-CoV-2 variants. Study context: COV1001, an Ad26.COV2.S trial, supplied this vaccine-arm donor. Once, or twice with 56 days between doses, Ad26.COV2.S was given intramuscularly.

V was trimmed by 7 bases and J by 2 bases, leaving 18 bases between them. The CDR3 has 16 amino acids. Germline CDR1 is MDHEN and CDR2 is SYDVKM. The treatment is: roughly 19 received Ad26.COV2.S at low or high dose, single or two shots; about five received placebo; per-sample allocation not given. Sampling happened 63 days after the first vaccine or placebo injection. Its platform was an Ad26 vector, and its expressed antigen was Wuhan-strain SARS-CoV-2 spike. TCRdb's table, derived via immunoSEQ multiplex PCR, lists solely in-frame clones and lacks some. Counted here are around 340,000 clones, around 89% occurring once; the ten biggest clones make up roughly 5%. Study observations and caveats: In vaccinated individuals, spike-specific CD8+ and CD4+ T cell responses reportedly displayed substantial breadth.

The input for sequencing was peripheral blood, taken in a trial of Ad26.COV2.S vaccine versus placebo. The TCR was taken from a person aged 18-65 years who received the Ad26.COV2.S COVID-19 vaccine or a placebo. This chain uses TRBV28 with TRBJ1-5, with a possible D match to TRBD1 (6 bases). The DNA of the CDR3 is TGTGCCAGCAAGACTCGGGGGCCTTTACGCAATCAGCCCCAGCATTTT. Translation: CASKTRGPLRNQPQHF.